Below, 14 T cell receptor beta chains from the same sample are listed, as sequenced in a study of T cells expressing NK-cell markers. TCRdb re-called the 5' RACE reads; every CDR3 protein appears as one record, without DNA. This table holds roughly 430,000 distinct CDR3 sequences. The specimen sequenced was blood T cells: a sorted CD56 or NKG2C T cell subset, CD4+ or CD8+ T cells, or bulk PBMC T cells (not recorded which). Receptors were obtained from a woman aged 18 to 69 in good health.

The CDR3 protein is CASSYSSAIGLHF. The chain combines TRBV6-5 with TRBJ1-6. The CDR3 contains 13 residues. Germline loops: CDR1 MNHEY, CDR2 SVGAGI.

CDR3 residues: CSAFASGRGTDTQYF. V gene TRBV20-1 combines with J gene TRBJ2-3; there is no DNA to check the TCRdb D call of TRBD2. The CDR3 sequence is 15 residues long. The germline gives CDR1 DFQATT, CDR2 SNEGSKA (reference sequence).

The chain couples TRBV5-1 to TRBJ1-1; absent DNA, TCRdb's TRBD1 call cannot be checked. The germline V gene encodes CDR1 SGHRS and CDR2 YFSETQ. The CDR3 contains 14 residues. This CDR3 reads CARIKGTGEVEAFF.

The V call is TRBV6-2 or TRBV6-3, the J call TRBJ2-1; TCRdb reports TRBD2, a call that lacks DNA to check it against. The CDR3 totals 20 residues. Per the germline V gene, CDR1 is MNHEY and CDR2 is SVGEGT. CDR3 amino acids: CASSYSGTSGRPSSYNEQFF.

The chain combines TRBV20-1 with TRBJ2-3; TCRdb's D gene call, TRBD2, goes unchecked for lack of DNA. Per the germline V gene, CDR1 is DFQATT and CDR2 is SNEGSKA (reference sequence). There are 15 residues in the CDR3. The CDR3 reads CSASQREGRTDTQYF.

The chain is built from TRBV5-1 and TRBJ2-1; as DNA is missing, the TRBD2 call by TCRdb cannot be tested. The CDR3 is 16 amino acids. The germline V gene has CDR1 SGHRS and CDR2 YFSETQ. The CDR3 is CASSLGGSTSANEQFF.

The genes are TRBV28 and TRBJ2-7. The germline V gene has CDR1 MDHEN and CDR2 SYDVKM. The CDR3 totals 12 residues. CDR3 residues: CASSLLPYEQYF.

V is TRBV12-3 or TRBV12-4 and J is TRBJ1-6; as DNA is missing, the TRBD1 call by TCRdb cannot be tested. The CDR3 is made up of 14 amino acids. The CDR3: CASTLNRGRTPLHF.

The chain joins TRBV28 to TRBJ2-7. The CDR3 is 13 residues long. The germline CDR1 and CDR2 sequences are MDHEN and SYDVKM. CDR3 protein: CASSFSWVYEQYF.

The gene calls are TRBV7-8 and TRBJ2-5; the TRBD1 assignment by TCRdb is unverifiable without DNA. The germline gives CDR1 SGHVS, CDR2 FQNEAQ. The CDR3 runs 17 residues. CDR3 amino acids: CASSLEAGTLNQETQYF.

The chain combines TRBV28 with TRBJ2-5; with no DNA, the TCRdb D assignment of TRBD1 cannot be verified. The CDR3 contains 13 residues. The germline gives CDR1 MDHEN, CDR2 SYDVKM. CDR3 residues: CASTSGAAMTQYF.

J is TRBJ1-1 and V is TRBV7-9. In germline, CDR1 is SEHNR, CDR2 FQNEAQ (reference sequence). This CDR3 has 13 amino acids. This chain's CDR3 is CASSLDPSLVAFF.

The chain combines TRBV7-2 with TRBJ1-1. Germline V CDR1 and CDR2: SGHTA, FQGNSA. This CDR3 is 13 amino acids long. The CDR3 spells CASSLLQDTEAFF.

This chain links TRBV5-1 with TRBJ1-2; TCRdb's D gene call, TRBD1, goes unchecked for lack of DNA. Germline V lookup: CDR1 SGHRS, CDR2 YFSETQ. This CDR3 spans 14 amino acids. CDR3 residues: CASSLEGQGYGYTF. Full variable domain (rest looked up from reference TRBV5-1 and TRBJ1-2): KAGVTQTPRYLIKTRGQQVTLSCSPISGHRSVSWYQQTPGQGLQFLFEYFSETQRNKGNFPGRFSGRQFSNSRSEMNVSTLELGDSALYLCASSLEGQGYGYTFGSGTRLTVV.